This T cell receptor (beta chain) was observed in a study of blood T cell repertoires in COVID-19. The CDR3 length is 16 residues. CDR1 and CDR2 (germline): SGHAT, FQNNGV. In the original workflow: Nucleated cell number was recorded as an estimate derived from reference gene primer amplification. The data were produced by immunoSEQ multiplex PCR, yet TCRdb's version contains in-frame clones alone and is incomplete. V and J calls plus clone size are reproduced from that table; the DNA served to infer D and trimming. This sample carries around 12,000 clones, roughly 91% of them seen once, and the ten largest clones take around 22%.

Material for sequencing was peripheral blood. V gene TRBV11-2 combines with J gene TRBJ2-7, with D uncertain. The sequence came from a woman between 55 and 75 years old with active COVID-19. CDR3 nucleotide sequence: TGTGCCAGCAGCTTAGATTATGGAGACTCCAATATCCCTCCTCTCGTC. Encoded protein: CASSLDYGDSNIPPLV.